The table lists the clone carrying this TCR beta chain with a count of one. This sample is drawn from a study of blood T cell repertoires in COVID-19. Background on the study: T cells, B-cell-depleted T cells, or PBMCs supplied cDNA or gDNA.

Methods used by the authors: Quantification of nucleated cells was approximated via reference gene primer amplification. Profiled with immunoSEQ multiplex PCR; TCRdb holds only in-frame clones, not every one. Clonal size and the V and J genes are those of that table, whereas D and trimming came from the DNA. This sample has 70,000 to 90,000 clones; less than 90% occur once, and the top ten carry 5.5% to 7%. V lost 5 bases to trimming and J lost 4 bases, with 11 bases between them. CDR1 is SGHAT and CDR2 is FQNNGV in the germline V gene. The CDR3 extends over 13 amino acids. The sequence came from a man older than 75 with COVID-19, enrolled during active disease. The chain couples TRBV11-2 to TRBJ1-2, with D possibly TRBD1 on 5 matching bases. Sequenced input: peripheral blood. Here the CDR3 reads CASSQGLVYGYTF. Written as DNA, the CDR3 is TGTGCCAGCAGCCAGGGCCTCGTCTATGGCTACACCTTC.